The 25 T cell receptor beta chains below come from one sample, sequenced in a study of a mutant IDH1 vaccine in newly diagnosed glioma. TCRdb keeps only in-frame clones here, not all; method: immunoSEQ multiplex PCR. The profile shows around 61,000 clones, 60% to 80% of them singletons. Time point reported: week 47, end of study. The study gave 300 ug of mutant IDH1 20-mer peptide per vaccine dose, with topical imiquimod. No antigen is known for these receptors. The sequencing here drew on PBMCs, taken from a glioma patient whose treatment included an IDH1 peptide vaccine. These receptors came from a man over 45 with glioma.

The V gene is TRBV9, the J gene TRBJ2-5; TRBD1 aligns across 9 bases. The CDR3 consists of 16 residues. Trimming took 0 bases from V and 2 from J; bases not matched to a gene: 5. In germline, CDR1 is SGDLS, CDR2 YYNGEE. CDR3 nucleotides: TGTGCCAGCAGCGTAGAGGGGACAGGGAAACAAGAGACCCAGTACTTC. Protein product: CASSVEGTGKQETQYF.

As DNA, the CDR3 is TGTGCCAGCAGCTCAGGGTTCCCCTACAATGAGCAGTTCTTC. Protein sequence: CASSSGFPYNEQFF. This rearrangement joins TRBV5-6 to TRBJ2-1, with D possibly matching TRBD1 (5 bases). CDR3 length equals 14 residues. With 3 bases removed from V and 2 bases from J, the gap between germline ends came to 9 bases. CDR1 and CDR2 from the germline V gene are SGHDT and YYEEEE.

This sequence joins TRBV25-1 and TRBJ2-4; D tentatively reads TRBD1 or TRBD2 (5 bases each). V was shortened by 7 bases and J by 1 base, with 11 bases between the two germline ends. This CDR3 contains 14 residues. Per the germline V gene, CDR1 is MGHDK and CDR2 is SYGVNS. The CDR3 sequence is CASTGAGAKNIQYF. CDR3 in DNA: TGTGCCAGCACCGGGGCCGGGGCCAAAAACATTCAGTACTTC. The full variable domain, in which reference TRBV25-1 and TRBJ2-4 provide the parts outside the CDR3, is EADIYQTPRYLVIGTGKKITLECSQTMGHDKMYWYQQDPGMELHLIHYSYGVNSTEKGDLSSESTVSRIRTEHFPLTLESARPSHTSQYLCASTGAGAKNIQYFGAGTRLSVL.

The V and J genes are TRBV6-1 and TRBJ1-5, with TRBD1 matching 9 bases. Germline values: CDR1 MNHNS, CDR2 SASEGT. The length of the CDR3 is 17 residues. The J segment lost 0 bases and the V segment lost 1 base, leaving 4 bases of the junction unmatched. In DNA, the CDR3 is TGTGCCAGCAGTGAAGGTCGGACAGGGGTTAGCAATCAGCCCCAGCATTTT. It translates to CASSEGRTGVSNQPQHF.

The CDR3 loop reads CAWSVRGDAGYTF. CDR3 DNA: TGTGCCTGGAGTGTACGAGGGGATGCTGGCTACACCTTC. The chain employs TRBV30 and TRBJ1-2; D is possibly TRBD1 (5 bases). The CDR3 extends over 13 amino acids. The germline V gene has CDR1 GTSNPN and CDR2 SVGIG (reference sequence). Trimming removed 0 bases at V and 7 bases at J, with 12 bases between.

V usage is TRBV2 and J usage is TRBJ1-2, with D uncertain. Trimming shortened V by 2 bases and J by 2 bases, and 3 bases separated the two germline ends. The CDR3 is 12 amino acids. Germline V gene lookup returns CDR1 SNHLY and CDR2 FYNNEI. In nucleotides, the CDR3 is TGTGCCAGCAGTGAACAGAACTATGGCTACACCTTC. This encodes CASSEQNYGYTF.

There are a few counts of this clone. The V call is TRBV5-1, the J call TRBJ2-5; 8 positions agree with TRBD1. Germline loops: CDR1 SGHRS, CDR2 YFSETQ. The length of the CDR3 is 13 residues. With V trimmed by 5 bases and J by 4 bases, 4 bases remained unmatched. The CDR3 sequence: CASRDRAGETQYF. CDR3 coding DNA: TGCGCCAGCAGGGACAGGGCCGGAGAGACCCAGTACTTC.

The chain carries TRBV4-1 and TRBJ2-3; TRBD1 agrees at 8 bases. With 1 base clipped from V and 3 bases from J, the junction kept 3 bases outside the gene matches. Germline V gives CDR1 MGHRA, CDR2 YSYEKL. The CDR3 spans 15 residues. The CDR3 DNA follows: TGCGCCAGCAGCCAAGGCGACAGGGGAACAGATACGCAGTATTTT. Its protein is CASSQGDRGTDTQYF.

The chain couples TRBV30 to TRBJ2-1, with D perhaps TRBD1 (6 bases). The V end lost 1 base, the J end lost 8 bases, and 15 bases lay between the germline ends. CDR1 is GTSNPN, CDR2 SVGIG, per germline (reference sequence). CDR3 length: 14 amino acids. In nucleotides, the CDR3 is TGTGCCTGGAGTGCTACAGGGAGAGGAGATGAGCAGTTCTTC. Encoded protein: CAWSATGRGDEQFF.

The rearrangement joins TRBV2 to TRBJ2-7, with D uncertain. This CDR3 has 13 amino acids. The V end lost 4 bases, the J end lost 1 base, and 8 bases lay between the germline ends. Germline values: CDR1 SNHLY, CDR2 FYNNEI. CDR3 residues: CASSGYSSYEQYF. The CDR3 nucleotides are TGTGCCAGCAGTGGGTACAGTTCCTACGAGCAGTACTTC.

As DNA, the CDR3 is TGTGCCAGCAGTGAAGGGACCGGGGGGGGAGAGACCCAGTACTTC. Translation: CASSEGTGGGETQYF. The chain joins TRBV6-1 to TRBJ2-5; the match to TRBD2 covers 8 bases. V shed 1 base and J 4 bases; nucleotides not matched to a gene: 5. CDR3 length: 15 amino acids. Germline loops: CDR1 MNHNS, CDR2 SASEGT.

The genes are TRBV2 and TRBJ1-3; tentative D call: TRBD1 (6 bases). V was shortened by 6 bases and J by 0 bases, with 9 bases between the two germline ends. The CDR3 consists of 14 residues. Germline V gene data show CDR1 as SNHLY and CDR2 as FYNNEI. Here the CDR3 reads CASSLDSSGNTIYF. The DNA for the CDR3 is TGTGCCAGCAGCCTGGACAGCTCTGGAAACACCATATATTTT.

The chain links TRBV7-9 to TRBJ1-4; possible D gene TRBD1, 5 bases. There are 17 residues in the CDR3. In germline, CDR1 is SEHNR, CDR2 FQNEAQ (reference sequence). With 1 base removed from V and 4 bases from J, the gap between germline ends came to 16 bases. CDR3 sequence: CASSLEMGRQVNEKLFF. CDR3 sequence (DNA): TGTGCCAGCAGCTTAGAGATGGGACGGCAGGTTAATGAAAAACTGTTTTTT.

This rearrangement joins TRBV7-9 to TRBJ1-6; TRBD1 might be the D (6 bases). In germline, CDR1 is SEHNR, CDR2 FQNEAQ (reference sequence). V lost 5 bases to trimming and J lost 8 bases, with 10 bases between them. CDR3 length equals 13 residues. This CDR3 reads CASSMDSYSPLHF. The CDR3 DNA reads TGTGCCAGCAGCATGGACAGCTATTCACCCCTCCACTTT.

V and J are TRBV15 and TRBJ2-1; D uncertain. Deletions cut 0 bases from V and 9 bases from J, with 6 bases between. Germline CDR1 and CDR2: LNHNV and YYDKDF (reference sequence). This CDR3 comprises 12 residues. CDR3 in amino acids: CATSRDKGEQFF. CDR3 sequence (DNA): TGTGCCACCAGCAGAGATAAAGGTGAGCAGTTCTTC.

The chain links TRBV5-4 to TRBJ1-2; tentative D call: TRBD1 (5 bases). In germline, CDR1 is SGHNT, CDR2 YYREEE (reference sequence). The germline V and J ends were trimmed by 3 bases and 3 bases, with 9 bases remaining between them. The CDR3 is 13 residues long. CDR3 nucleotide sequence: TGTGCCAGCAGCTCAGAGGGGTACTATGGCTACACCTTC. It translates to CASSSEGYYGYTF.

The chain uses TRBV30 and TRBJ2-7, with D perhaps assigned TRBD1 or TRBD2 (5 bases each). This CDR3 is 12 amino acids long. The V end was cut by 6 bases, the J end by 3 bases, with 12 bases between. Germline CDR1 is GTSNPN and CDR2 is SVGIG (reference sequence). CDR3 in DNA: TGTGCCTGCAGCCGGGACCTCTACGAGCAGTACTTC. Protein sequence: CACSRDLYEQYF. The full variable domain, rest sourced from reference TRBV30 and TRBJ2-7, is SQTIHQWPATLVQPVGSPLSLECTVEGTSNPNLYWYRQAAGRGLQLLFYSVGIGQISSEVPQNLSASRPQDRQFILSSKKLLLSDSGFYLCACSRDLYEQYFGPGTRLTVT.

This chain joins TRBV5-4 and TRBJ1-4, with TRBD1 identical over 7 bases. V dropped 4 bases and J dropped 8; count of bases not matched to a gene: 11. This CDR3 contains 15 residues. The germline V gene has CDR1 SGHNT and CDR2 YYREEE (reference sequence). CDR3 residues: CASSRPGTASEKLFF. CDR3 DNA: TGTGCCAGCAGCCGGCCCGGGACAGCGTCCGAAAAACTGTTTTTT.

J is TRBJ2-2 and V is TRBV7-9, with TRBD2 identical over 12 bases. V gave up 5 bases and J gave up 10 bases; unmatched junction bases: 11. CDR1 SEHNR and CDR2 FQNEAQ come from the germline V gene (reference sequence). The CDR3 loop spans 16 amino acids. CDR3 region: CASSPRGTSGYPELFF. The CDR3 DNA follows: TGTGCCAGCAGCCCCAGGGGGACTAGCGGGTACCCGGAGCTGTTTTTT.

This clone is medium-sized (0.01 to 0.1%) within its sample. The chain uses TRBV11-3 and TRBJ2-7; a weak D match, TRBD2 (5 bases). V was trimmed by 5 bases and J by 6 bases, leaving 17 bases between them. The germline CDR1 and CDR2 sequences are SGHNT and YENEEA. CDR3 length equals 14 residues. The CDR3: CASSLRGNRGEQYF. The CDR3, as DNA: TGTGCCAGCAGCCTCCGGGGTAATCGGGGCGAGCAGTACTTC.

The chain links TRBV30 to TRBJ2-1, with D tentatively TRBD1 (5 bases). The V end was cut by 3 bases, the J end by 4 bases, with 10 bases between. Germline-derived CDR1 and CDR2 are GTSNPN and SVGIG (reference sequence). The CDR3 has 13 amino acids. CDR3 in amino acids: CAWRGHEYNEQFF. CDR3 sequence (DNA): TGTGCCTGGAGAGGACACGAATACAATGAGCAGTTCTTC.

CDR3 region: CASSVVGQPTDTQYF. Written as DNA, the CDR3 is TGTGCCAGCAGCGTAGTAGGACAGCCCACAGATACGCAGTATTTT. The chain uses TRBV9 and TRBJ2-3; a weak D match, TRBD1 (6 bases). Germline V gene sequence: CDR1 SGDLS, CDR2 YYNGEE. This CDR3 has 15 amino acids. V was shortened by 0 bases and J by 2 bases, with 10 bases between the two germline ends.

This sequence joins TRBV6-5 and TRBJ2-4; D gene ambiguous. Germline values: CDR1 MNHEY, CDR2 SVGAGI. This CDR3 comprises 15 residues. The germline V and J ends were trimmed by 6 bases and 0 bases, with 12 bases remaining between them. The CDR3 loop reads CASSPRSVAKNIQYF. The CDR3 DNA is TGTGCCAGCAGCCCCAGGTCCGTAGCCAAAAACATTCAGTACTTC.

The V and J genes are TRBV30 and TRBJ2-1, with 13 bases lining up with TRBD2. This CDR3 has 13 residues. The germline V gene encodes CDR1 GTSNPN and CDR2 SVGIG (reference sequence). Trimming took 6 bases from V and 10 from J; bases not matched to a gene: 6. The CDR3 DNA reads TGTGCCTGCCCTACGGGACTAGCGGGGGAGCAGTTCTTC. This codes for CACPTGLAGEQFF.

The CDR3 sequence: CASSVGTGLDTEAFF. The CDR3, as DNA: TGTGCCAGCAGCGTAGGGACAGGGTTGGACACTGAAGCTTTCTTT. The rearrangement joins TRBV9 to TRBJ1-1, with 8 bases lining up with TRBD1. Germline V gene data show CDR1 as SGDLS and CDR2 as YYNGEE. The CDR3 covers 15 residues. V gave up 0 bases and J gave up 3 bases; unmatched junction bases: 4. Based on the CDR3 plus reference TRBV9 and TRBJ1-1, the full variable domain is DSGVTQTPKHLITATGQRVTLRCSPRSGDLSVYWYQQSLDQGLQFLIQYYNGEERAKGNILERFSAQQFPDLHSELNLSSLELGDSALYFCASSVGTGLDTEAFFGQGTRLTVV.